This T cell receptor (beta chain) was recovered during a study of cytomegalovirus exposure and HLA in healthy donors (dated by TCRdb to 2016 to 2017). Some background on the complete study: According to an earlier analysis of a few hundred of the donors, about 179 million T cells yielded 117 million unique TCR beta sequences and approximately 300 Gb of sequence data. Approximately 300 gigabases of sequencing data and about 92 million unique TCR sequences made up an early release that covered 500 to 650 HLA-typed donors. Of the 350 to 450 genotyped donors, approximately 82% fell in the genetic ancestry cluster associated with self-reported Caucasian donors. The study was designed to test whether signatures of past pathogen exposure could be identified by cataloging public T cell receptors. The study used immunosequencing to profile the T cell repertoires of 670 or so subjects and linked those repertoires to cytomegalovirus serostatus. A separate validation cohort of 100 to 150 different subjects was used in addition to the roughly 670-subject first cohort. High-throughput TCR immunosequencing, statistical association of individual TCRs with disease status, and machine learning were combined to predict cytomegalovirus infection status. In a later analysis, previously published TCR beta repertoires from about 670 donors were re-analyzed and high-resolution HLA genotyping was added so that TCR occurrence patterns could be studied. The later analysis used no new phenotypic data to find candidate immune exposures, relying instead on TCR beta sequences and their occurrence across donors. An earlier analysis of fewer than 750 of the donors used high-throughput TCR beta sequencing to judge whether each TCR beta V gene segment behaved as functional or pseudogenic. Alongside the repertoire data, information on donor age, sex, ethnicity and CMV serostatus was compiled. A later genetic analysis took genome-wide SNP genotypes for about three fifths of the 666 donors and used that subset as a discovery cohort. Every repertoire in the discovery cohort had been generated on one and the same sequencing platform. HLA typing included class I and class II loci at four-digit resolution. Typing coverage differed by locus: A, B, C, DRB1 and DQB1 were typed in about 620-640 donors, DQA1 in roughly 500, DPA1 in 600 to 610, and DPB1 in just under 490. A handful of DR-DQ haplotypes were treated as single units for association and clustering because of strong linkage in the cohort. Across some 400 genotyped donors of the cohort, an average of roughly 250,000 unique TCR beta nucleotide sequences per donor were sequenced, and roughly 18% of those sequences were non-productive. What the authors observed across the whole study: The 87-base-pair reads could not distinguish some IMGT-functional V segments, including TRBV6-2 and TRBV6-3, so those segments were excluded. In an earlier analysis of over 550 of the donors, most TCR beta V segments were observed in productive rearrangements about 90% or about 30% of the time, broadly matching IMGT annotations. The only immune exposure information available for the cohort was CMV serostatus. A further reported finding was that TCR beta sequences accurately predicted the HLA-A and HLA-B alleles for most subjects in the first cohort. A later analysis reported that several top co-occurrence clusters appeared linked to parvovirus B19, influenza, CMV and Epstein-Barr virus. A later analysis found that HLA-associated TCR beta chains were more clonally expanded and had lower generation probabilities than equally common non-associated chains. At a false discovery rate of 0.05, a later analysis linked 15,000 to 20,000 TCR beta sequences to specific HLA alleles. The earlier analysis of a few hundred of the donors excluded some 15 rarely observed V segments, including chromosome 9 orphons, because counts were too low. A later genetic analysis reported fewer N-insertions in productive TCRs among donors in an Asian-associated ancestry cluster than the roughly 650-donor mean. Because some donors lacked HLA typing at each locus, the association tests relied only on the typed subset. Linkage disequilibrium might explain the correlated functional status among segregating V segments, but an unknown experimental factor could not be excluded. This cohort had only TCR beta chains sequenced, and the lack of alpha or paired-chain data limited which features could be detected. A cluster of highly shared sequence variants was judged likely to represent a technical artifact of the sequencing pipeline. In vitro tests confirmed that a few of the cytomegalovirus-associated TCR beta chains recognize cytomegalovirus antigens. The authors suggested that the approach could potentially be extended to other disease states and immunological phenotypes. Sequencing depth was assumed to be roughly uniform across donors in the presence/absence analyses, though that assumption may not hold. V-gene and J-gene trimming of TCR beta chains was associated with a missense DCLRE1C variant in a later genetic analysis, and the association was replicated in an independent cohort. Most TCR sequences were observed very rarely across donors, whereas some public TCRs were present in many individuals. When HLA alleles, especially DR and DQ, strongly co-occurred, TCR associations were difficult to assign to individual alleles. A later analysis found that most CMV-associated TCR beta chains appeared HLA-restricted, with HLA associations seemingly driven largely by CMV exposure. In a later analysis, the rate of TCR association differed among HLA loci, with DRB1 alleles having the most associated TCRs and HLA-C alleles having the fewest. Cytomegalovirus status was reported to be diagnosed by the classifier with high specificity and sensitivity in both the original and validation cohorts. The study listed 150 to 200 TCR beta chains as associated with cytomegalovirus.

In total, over 600 healthy bone marrow donors made up the cohort. All cohort members were sampled while nominally healthy, although unrecorded immune exposures were likely present. The donor tested CMV seropositive and was one of the 289 seropositive cohort members. Every donor gave a peripheral blood sample, and the peripheral blood mononuclear cells from that sample were used for TCR beta sequencing. Genomic DNA was extracted from the blood cell samples with the Qiagen DNeasy Blood Extraction Kit. Library preparation used the immunoSEQ multiplex PCR assay. For the multiplex PCR, a mixture combining 60 forward primers for TCR Vbeta segments and 13 reverse primers for TCR Jbeta segments was used. Amplification of the CDR3 region of rearranged TCR beta genes was performed with a multiplex PCR assay on genomic DNA. The Illumina HiSeq System was used to sequence the amplified TCR beta libraries as 87-base-pair reads. Regarding the original processing steps: A later analysis counted around 72 million unique TCR beta chains across the 640 or so repertoires, and 10 million to 12 million of these chains were shared by at least two donors. A nearest-neighbor algorithm error-corrected the raw reads and collapsed the reads into unique sequences, merging closely related sequences to remove PCR and sequencing errors. Alignment of CDR3 sequences to IMGT reference sequences was used to assign V, D and J gene segments. For a sequence to be retained, at least a six-nucleotide match to both a V gene segment and a J gene segment was required. A rearrangement was called productive if the CDR3 had no stop codons and remained in frame with V and J, and every other rearrangement was called non-productive. CDR3 was defined according to IMGT convention as the region running from the second conserved V-encoded cysteine to the conserved J-encoded phenylalanine. In an earlier analysis of approximately 500 of the donors, sequences lacking an unambiguous match to a single V gene segment were excluded. An earlier analysis of fewer than 650 of the donors classified V segments as functional when productive rearrangements were above 56.7% and as segregating when the standard deviation between donors was above 5%. A statistical classification framework was developed to diagnose cytomegalovirus status using the catalog of TCR beta chain sequences. In a later analysis, TCR nucleotide sequences were compared against IMGT/GENE-DB human TR gene sequences so that V and J genes could be assigned. A later analysis assigned CDR3 sequences and most-parsimonious VDJ recombination scenarios with the TCRdist pipeline. A later analysis defined each TCR beta chain by its CDR3 amino acid sequence plus V-gene family, and excluded reads lacking a unique V-gene family. A later analysis removed over 500 highly shared, low-generation-probability nucleotide sequences to deal with suspected cross-contamination and a sequencing artifact. In a later analysis, a clonal expansion index for each public chain was calculated from normalized within-repertoire ranks of inferred template counts. A later analysis computed generation probabilities with a VDJ recombination model fitted to out-of-frame rearrangements, and checked the results against IGoR. Hypergeometric tests were used in a later analysis to score TCR-TCR, TCR-HLA and TCR-CMV co-occurrence, with a repertoire-size bias correction applied to the TCR pairs. False discovery rates were estimated in a later analysis by permuting HLA or CMV assignments 20 times. In a later analysis, co-occurring TCRs were grouped using DBSCAN, with TCRdist sequence similarity added in when clustering inside HLA-allele-positive subsets. For co-occurrence clustering, repertoires with fewer than 30,000 or more than 120,000 public chains were excluded, along with roughly 5 repertoires with anomalous nucleotide sharing. TCRdb obtained this table from immuneACCESS and retained in-frame rearrangements with V and J assigned. These tables miss some clones; where compared with another copy, unresolved V genes account for less than half of the shortfall, and the remainder is unexplained. That table is the source of V, J and clone size, and D and trimming were worked out from the DNA. The table held for this sample gives around 44,000 clones. The biggest ten clones account for 6.1% of the sample.

In the case of this clone: The target of this receptor is not known.

V lost 0 bases and J lost 9 bases; the stretch between them is 9 bases long. The germline V gene encodes CDR1 ENHRY and CDR2 SYGVKD. CDR3 length: 13 amino acids, cysteine to phenylalanine. The DNA shown is the 39-base CDR3, in frame from base 1. The material sequenced was PBMCs. The receptor was derived from a male donor in good health and CMV-seropositive. The chain couples TRBV10-3 to TRBJ2-1, with an unclear D gene assignment. The CDR3 region has the sequence CAISESSMVEQFF. The DNA sequence is given as TGTGCCATCAGTGAGTCTTCTATGGTTGAGCAGTTCTTC.